This paragraph reports one T cell receptor (beta chain). Antigen specificity is unknown. Vbeta (60) and Jbeta (13) primers were used in the PCR. Assay used: immunoSEQ multiplex PCR; TCRdb lists only in-frame clones, some missing. The data hold roughly 130,000 clones, with about 80% observed a single time. The CDR3 has 16 amino acids. V lost 0 bases and J lost 3, with 12 bases in between. CDR1 is LGHNA, CDR2 YNFKEQ, per germline. This record belongs to a study of cytomegalovirus exposure and HLA in healthy donors. Study observations and caveats: TCR sequences were mostly rare, though some public TCRs occurred in many donors.

Material: PBMCs. This TCR came from a girl aged 2-10 years in good health and CMV-seronegative. This rearrangement joins TRBV4-2 to TRBJ2-1, with D maybe TRBD2 (6 bases). The CDR3 DNA reads TGTGCCAGCAGCCAAGAGGAGGGAGCCTACTACAATGAGCAGTTCTTC. Its translation is CASSQEEGAYYNEQFF.